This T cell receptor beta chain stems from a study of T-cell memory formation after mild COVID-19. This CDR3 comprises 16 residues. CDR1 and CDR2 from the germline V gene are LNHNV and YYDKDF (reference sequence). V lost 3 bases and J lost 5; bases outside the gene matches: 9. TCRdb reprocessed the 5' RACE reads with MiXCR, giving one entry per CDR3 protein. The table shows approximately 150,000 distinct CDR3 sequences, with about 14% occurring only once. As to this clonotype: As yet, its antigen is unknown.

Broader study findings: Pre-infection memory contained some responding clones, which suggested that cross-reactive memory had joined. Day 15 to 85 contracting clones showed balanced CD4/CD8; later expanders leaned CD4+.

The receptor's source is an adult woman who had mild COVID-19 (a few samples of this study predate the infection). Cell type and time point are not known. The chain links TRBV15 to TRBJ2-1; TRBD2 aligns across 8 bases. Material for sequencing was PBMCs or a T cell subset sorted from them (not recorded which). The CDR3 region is CATSRDGLAGHNEQFF. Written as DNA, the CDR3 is TGTGCCACCAGCAGGGACGGACTAGCTGGTCACAATGAGCAGTTCTTC.